This TCR beta chain was retrieved from a study of shared clonotypes between healthy human individuals. General observations from the study: Specimens sampled were limited to blood, with tissue repertoires likely differing.

Repertoires were generated with immunoSEQ multiplex PCR, while TCRdb's copy carries only in-frame clones and drops some. The table has 600,000 or so clones, approximately 95% seen once. Comment on this clone: Its antigen is unidentified.

Positively selected for CCR7, the CD45RO-negative cells used as naive CD8 cells excluded terminally differentiated effector memory CD45RA+ cells. The sequenced sample consisted of naive CD8+ T cells sorted from blood. The TCR comes from a woman aged 25-40 years in good health.

Here the CDR3 reads CASSPNRGEYSNQPQHF. Written as DNA, the CDR3 is TGTGCCAGCAGCCCGAACAGGGGGGAGTATAGCAATCAGCCCCAGCATTTT. The chain links TRBV2 to TRBJ1-5, with 8 positions matching TRBD1. Germline CDR1 reads SNHLY; CDR2 reads FYNNEI. This CDR3 spans 17 amino acids. The ends lost 6 bases at V and 0 bases at J; junction bases unmatched: 10.